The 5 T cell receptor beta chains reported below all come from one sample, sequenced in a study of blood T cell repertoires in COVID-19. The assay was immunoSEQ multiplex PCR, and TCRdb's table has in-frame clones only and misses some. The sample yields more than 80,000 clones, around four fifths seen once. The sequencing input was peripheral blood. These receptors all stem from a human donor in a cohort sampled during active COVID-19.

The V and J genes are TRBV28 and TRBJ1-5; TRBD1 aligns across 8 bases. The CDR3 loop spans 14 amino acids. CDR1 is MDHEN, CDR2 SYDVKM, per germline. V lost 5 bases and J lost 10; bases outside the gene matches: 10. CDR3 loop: CASSTGQGVFPQHF. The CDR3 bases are TGTGCCAGCAGTACCGGACAGGGCGTATTTCCCCAGCATTTT.

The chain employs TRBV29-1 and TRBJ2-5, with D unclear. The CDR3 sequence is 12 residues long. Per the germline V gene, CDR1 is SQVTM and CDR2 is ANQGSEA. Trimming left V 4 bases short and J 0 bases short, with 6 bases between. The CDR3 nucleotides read TGCAGCGTTGGAACTGACCAAGAGACCCAGTACTTC. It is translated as CSVGTDQETQYF.

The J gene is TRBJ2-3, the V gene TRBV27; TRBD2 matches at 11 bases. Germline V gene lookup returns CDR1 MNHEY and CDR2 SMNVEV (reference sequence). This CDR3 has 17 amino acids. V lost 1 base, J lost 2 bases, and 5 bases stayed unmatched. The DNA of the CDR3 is TGTGCCAGCAGTTTATATAGACTAGCGGGGAACACAGATACGCAGTATTTT. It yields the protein CASSLYRLAGNTDTQYF.

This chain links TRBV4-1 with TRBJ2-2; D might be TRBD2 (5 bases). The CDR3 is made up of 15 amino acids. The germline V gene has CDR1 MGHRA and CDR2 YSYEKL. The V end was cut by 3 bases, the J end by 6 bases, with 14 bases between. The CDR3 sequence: CASSQETSIPGELFF. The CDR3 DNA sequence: TGCGCCAGCAGCCAGGAAACTAGTATCCCCGGGGAGCTGTTTTTT.

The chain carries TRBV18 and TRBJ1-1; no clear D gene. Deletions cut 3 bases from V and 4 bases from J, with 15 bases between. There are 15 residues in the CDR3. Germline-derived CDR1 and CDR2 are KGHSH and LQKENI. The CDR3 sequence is CASSPDSGFSTEAFF. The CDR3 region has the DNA TGTGCCAGCTCACCCGATTCCGGGTTCAGCACTGAAGCTTTCTTT.